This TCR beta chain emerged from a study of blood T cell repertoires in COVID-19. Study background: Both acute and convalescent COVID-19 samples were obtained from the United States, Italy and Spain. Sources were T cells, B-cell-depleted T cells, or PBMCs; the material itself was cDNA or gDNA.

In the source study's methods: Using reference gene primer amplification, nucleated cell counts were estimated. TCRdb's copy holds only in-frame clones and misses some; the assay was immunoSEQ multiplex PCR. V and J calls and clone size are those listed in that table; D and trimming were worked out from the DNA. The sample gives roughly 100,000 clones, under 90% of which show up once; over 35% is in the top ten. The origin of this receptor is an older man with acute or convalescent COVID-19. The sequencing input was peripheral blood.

The CDR3 region is CASSPSVPNTEAFF. The CDR3 DNA reads as TGTGCCAGCTCACCGAGCGTTCCCAACACTGAAGCTTTCTTT. The chain combines TRBV18 with TRBJ1-1, with D uncertain. Germline lookup yields CDR1 KGHSH and CDR2 LQKENI. CDR3 length: 14 amino acids. The V gene lost 3 bases and the J gene lost 2 bases, with 10 bases spanning the gap.